A selection of T cell receptor beta chains follows, all from one sample in a study of cytomegalovirus exposure and HLA in healthy donors. This table comes from immunoSEQ multiplex PCR, and its TCRdb copy is limited to in-frame clones, with some not included. The sample contains about 150,000 clones, around 84% of which appear only once. Sequenced: PBMCs. These receptors all come from a boy aged 2-9 years in good health and CMV-seronegative. Each CDR3 is given with its conserved first and last residue. D genes are given only for firm matches. A clone size is listed for some rows: how often the clone was seen (once, few, many), or a class if it is expanded.

V	J	size	D	DNA	CDR3
TRBV27	TRBJ2-3	NA	NA	TGTGCCAGCAGGTGGACAGAAGGCACAGATACGCAGTATTTT	CASRWTEGTDTQYF
TRBV10-3	TRBJ2-7	NA	TRBD2	TGTGCCACACGGGGGGATCATTACGAGCAGTACTTC	CATRGDHYEQYF
TRBV5-1	TRBJ2-7	NA	TRBD1	TGCGCCAGCAGCTGGGGCTTCGGGACAGACTACGAGCAGTACTTC	CASSWGFGTDYEQYF
TRBV4-2	TRBJ1-1	once	TRBD1	TGTGCCAGCAATCCGGGACAGGGATTTGGAAACACTGAAGCTTTCTTT	CASNPGQGFGNTEAFF
TRBV6-5	TRBJ1-1	NA	NA	TGTGCCAGCAGCCACGTGGACAGAAGAACCGAAGCTTTCTTT	CASSHVDRRTEAFF
TRBV7-2	TRBJ2-7	NA	NA	TGTGCCAGCAGCTTAACATCTAGGGAGTACGAGCAGTACTTC	CASSLTSREYEQYF
TRBV5-1	TRBJ2-5	NA	NA	TGCGCCAGCAGGGGGACAGCGGGTCAAGAGACCCAGTACTTC	CASRGTAGQETQYF
TRBV4-3	TRBJ2-1	NA	NA	TGCGCCAGCAGCCGGGACTTCAGCTCCTACAATGAGCAGTTCTTC	CASSRDFSSYNEQFF
TRBV5-4	TRBJ2-2	NA	NA	TGTGCCAGCAGCGGGGGGGCAGGTTTGAGCACCGGGGAGCTGTTTTTT	CASSGGAGLSTGELFF
TRBV5-6	TRBJ1-2	NA	TRBD1	TGTGCCAGCAGCGGGACAGCCAGTAACTATGGCTACACCTTC	CASSGTASNYGYTF
TRBV6-1	TRBJ1-2	NA	TRBD1	TGTGCCAGCAGTGAAAAACCGGGACAGGGTAACTATGGCTACACCTTC	CASSEKPGQGNYGYTF
TRBV7-6	TRBJ1-2	NA	NA	TGTGCCAGCAGCCTCCTAACGGGGGGAGACTATGGCTACACCTTC	CASSLLTGGDYGYTF
TRBV11-2	TRBJ1-1	NA	NA	TGTGCCAGCAGCTTAACGGGGGGGTCGAACACTGAAGCTTTCTTT	CASSLTGGSNTEAFF
TRBV4-1	TRBJ1-2	once	NA	TGCGCCAGCAGCCAAGGACAGTCCTTTGACTATGGCTACACCTTC	CASSQGQSFDYGYTF
TRBV10-1	TRBJ1-2	NA	NA	TGCGCCATCGTCCCTAGCCCCGCAAAAGTATCAAAGCTCGAAGATGGCTACACCTTC	CAIVPSPAKVSKLEDGYTF
TRBV27	TRBJ1-4	NA	TRBD1	TGTGCCAGCAGTTTTCTTCCGGGACAGGGGGGGGAAAAACTGTTTTTT	CASSFLPGQGGEKLFF
TRBV4-2	TRBJ1-1	NA	TRBD1	TGTGCCAGCAGCCAAGCACAGGGGGCAGTGAGGAACACTGAAGCTTTCTTT	CASSQAQGAVRNTEAFF
TRBV29-1	TRBJ1-2	few	NA	TGCAGCGTTGTCCCCCAGAACTATGGCTACACCTTC	CSVVPQNYGYTF
TRBV2	TRBJ2-2	NA	NA	TGTGCCAGCAGGAACAGGAACACCGGGGAGCTGTTTTTT	CASRNRNTGELFF
TRBV11-2	TRBJ2-2	NA	TRBD1	TGTGCCAGCACCGAGGACAGGGGGCGACCCAGCACCGGGGAGCTGTTTTTT	CASTEDRGRPSTGELFF
TRBV7-8	TRBJ2-2	NA	NA	TGTGCCAGCAGCTTACTATTACCCGGGGAGCTGTTTTTT	CASSLLLPGELFF
TRBV9	TRBJ1-2	NA	TRBD1	TGTGCCAGCAGCCACCGGGACAGGGGGCCTGGCTACACCTTC	CASSHRDRGPGYTF
TRBV5-1	TRBJ1-2	NA	NA	TGCGCCAGCAGGGAGGGAAGGTATGGCTACACCTTC	CASREGRYGYTF
TRBV15	TRBJ1-1	NA	NA	TGTGCCACCAGCAGAGGGCTGGGGGGAACCATGAACACTGAAGCTTTCTTT	CATSRGLGGTMNTEAFF
TRBV2	TRBJ1-5	NA	NA	TGTGCCAGCACGGCAGGCAGGGTTCGCAATCAGCCCCAGCATTTT	CASTAGRVRNQPQHF
TRBV18	TRBJ1-5	once	NA	TGTGCCAGCTCAGGGGAAGGGCGGGATCAGCCCCAGCATTTT	CASSGEGRDQPQHF
TRBV2	TRBJ1-5	NA	NA	TGTGCCAGCAGATTGTGGGCAGGTCAGCCCCAGCATTTT	CASRLWAGQPQHF
TRBV28	TRBJ2-7	NA	NA	TGTGCCAGCAGTTCGAACGGGATTTACGAGCAGTACTTC	CASSSNGIYEQYF
TRBV2	TRBJ1-5	few	TRBD1	TGTGCCAGCAGTGATCAGGGGGCGGTTCAGCCCCAGCATTTT	CASSDQGAVQPQHF
TRBV29-1	TRBJ2-2	NA	NA	TGCAGCGTAACAAGAACGAACACCGGGGAGCTGTTTTTT	CSVTRTNTGELFF
TRBV5-1	TRBJ2-2	NA	TRBD1	TGCGCCAGCAGCCCAGGACAGGGCGCCGGGGAGCTGTTTTTT	CASSPGQGAGELFF
TRBV5-1	TRBJ1-1	NA	NA	TGCGCCAGCAGAAAGACTGGGACTGAAGCTTTCTTT	CASRKTGTEAFF
TRBV28	TRBJ1-5	NA	TRBD1	TGTGCCAGCAGTCCACGGGGGGACAGGAGGCGGCCCCAGCATTTT	CASSPRGDRRRPQHF
TRBV5-1	TRBJ1-5	NA	NA	TGCGCCAGCAGCTTGGCCCTCAAGGGTCCCGGGGAACAGCCCCAGCATTTT	CASSLALKGPGEQPQHF
TRBV15	TRBJ2-1	NA	NA	TGTGCCACCAGATACGGAGCCTATGAGCAGTTCTTC	CATRYGAYEQFF
TRBV7-9	TRBJ2-1	NA	NA	TGTGCCAGCAGCTCGACCAACAGGGTTAATGAGCAGTTCTTC	CASSSTNRVNEQFF
TRBV7-8	TRBJ1-5	NA	NA	TGTGCCAGCAGCTCTCCCCCGTATCAGCCCCAGCATTTT	CASSSPPYQPQHF